Below, 27 T cell receptor beta chains from the same sample are listed, as sequenced in a study of glioma-infiltrating T cells after dendritic cell vaccination. Time point here: after dendritic cell vaccination, including at tumor progression/relapse. Generated by immunoSEQ multiplex PCR, the TCRdb table keeps only in-frame clones and is missing some. The sample lists 100,000 to 120,000 clones; about 90% were seen once. The specimen was blood, collected after dendritic cell vaccination. These receptors were collected from a human donor with glioblastoma.

This chain joins TRBV27 and TRBJ2-5; 11 nucleotides line up with TRBD2. This CDR3 has 18 residues. Per the germline V gene, CDR1 is MNHEY and CDR2 is SMNVEV (reference sequence). With V trimmed by 6 bases and J by 4 bases, 16 bases remained unmatched. The CDR3 DNA follows: TGTGCCAGCAGCACGACCGTCCTAGCGGGGGGTTTCCGAGAGACCCAGTACTTC. Its protein is CASSTTVLAGGFRETQYF.

The V and J genes are TRBV5-1 and TRBJ1-2; 8 bases agree with TRBD1. Germline loops: CDR1 SGHRS, CDR2 YFSETQ. The CDR3 extends over 14 amino acids. J lost 8 bases, V lost 4 bases, and 10 bases had no gene match. Here the CDR3 DNA reads TGCGCCAGCAGCGAAGGACAGGGCGGATACGGCTACACCTTC. Protein product: CASSEGQGGYGYTF.

The rearrangement links TRBV6-5 to TRBJ1-1; 8 bases are shared with TRBD1. The CDR3 loop spans 14 amino acids. V dropped 5 bases and J dropped 2; count of bases not matched to a gene: 4. CDR1 and CDR2 (germline): MNHEY, SVGAGI. Here the CDR3 reads CASSTGQANTEAFF. In DNA form, the CDR3 reads TGTGCCAGCAGTACGGGACAGGCAAACACTGAAGCTTTCTTT.

The V call is TRBV7-6, the J call TRBJ2-3; D call uncertain. CDR1 SGHVS and CDR2 FNYEAQ come from the germline V gene. The CDR3 loop spans 14 amino acids. Trimming stripped 4 bases from V and 1 base from J, with 9 bases between. The CDR3 protein is CASSSGLRTDTQYF. CDR3 bases: TGTGCCAGCAGCTCCGGTCTTCGCACAGATACGCAGTATTTT.

V gene TRBV13 combines with J gene TRBJ1-1; possibly TRBD1 for D (5 bases). CDR3 length: 12 residues. Germline CDR1 is PRHDT and CDR2 is FYEKMQ (reference sequence). V was clipped by 5 bases and J by 1 base, with 5 bases between them. The CDR3 sequence is CASSQGNTEAFF. CDR3 DNA sequence: TGTGCCAGCAGCCAGGGGAACACTGAAGCTTTCTTT.

This chain's CDR3 is CASSQLAGSTDTQYF. DNA for the CDR3: TGCGCCAGCAGCCAGTTAGCGGGGAGCACAGATACGCAGTATTTT. The chain is built from TRBV4-1 and TRBJ2-3; 8 bases agree with TRBD2. Germline V gene sequence: CDR1 MGHRA, CDR2 YSYEKL. With 3 bases clipped from V and 0 bases from J, the junction kept 2 bases outside the gene matches. The CDR3 length is 15 residues.

The count of this clone is one. This chain uses TRBV19 with TRBJ2-7; 8 bases agree with TRBD1. The V gene end was trimmed by 5 bases and the J gene end by 0 bases; junction bases not matched to a gene: 6. This CDR3 spans 15 amino acids. CDR1 is LNHDA, CDR2 SQIVND, per germline (reference sequence). The DNA of the CDR3 is TGTGCCAGTAGTCCTTGGACAGGGACCTCCTACGAGCAGTACTTC. Translated: CASSPWTGTSYEQYF.

The chain is built from TRBV29-1 and TRBJ2-3; 10 bases are a match to TRBD1. Germline V gene sequence: CDR1 SQVTM, CDR2 ANQGSEA. V was pared by 3 bases and J by 4 bases, with 1 base of the junction left unmatched. The CDR3 contains 13 residues. CDR3 nucleotides: TGCAGCGTTGAGACAGGGGGCGCAGATACGCAGTATTTT. Protein sequence: CSVETGGADTQYF.

The chain is built from TRBV9 and TRBJ1-2; TRBD1 aligns across 8 bases. The CDR3 spans 15 residues. After removal of 4 bases from V and 8 bases from J, the junction contained 13 bases not matched to a gene. Germline V gene lookup returns CDR1 SGDLS and CDR2 YYNGEE. The CDR3 here is CASSTWTGNFLGYTF. CDR3 nucleotides: TGTGCCAGCAGCACCTGGACAGGGAACTTCTTAGGCTACACCTTC.

The V call is TRBV27, the J call TRBJ1-6; TRBD1 is a possible D gene (6 bases). This CDR3 is built from 15 residues. Germline V gene sequence: CDR1 MNHEY, CDR2 SMNVEV (reference sequence). Trimming took off 4 bases at V and 3 bases at J, with 10 bases between the two ends. The CDR3 DNA sequence: TGTGCCAGCAGTTACCGGACAGTCTATAATTCACCCCTCCACTTT. It codes for CASSYRTVYNSPLHF.

This chain uses TRBV5-1 with TRBJ1-5, with D hard to call. Trimming removed 0 bases from V and 5 bases from J, with 9 bases in between. CDR1 is SGHRS, CDR2 YFSETQ, per germline. CDR3 length: 14 residues. The CDR3 reads CASSLGHRDQPQHF. CDR3 coding DNA: TGCGCCAGCAGCTTGGGACACCGCGATCAGCCCCAGCATTTT.

The rearrangement uses TRBV7-8 and TRBJ2-2, with TRBD1 matching over 7 bases. Germline V gene data show CDR1 as SGHVS and CDR2 as FQNEAQ. This CDR3 contains 16 residues. The V and J ends lost 5 bases and 2 bases, in that order; junction bases with no gene match: 8. Here the CDR3 reads CASSLRTGHNTGELFF. CDR3 sequence (DNA): TGTGCCAGCAGCCTCAGGACAGGTCATAACACCGGGGAGCTGTTTTTT. Combining the CDR3 with reference TRBV7-8 and TRBJ2-2 gives the whole variable domain GAGVSQSPRYKVAKRGQDVALRCDPISGHVSLFWYQQALGQGPEFLTYFQNEAQLDKSGLPSDRFFAERPEGSVSTLKIQRTQQEDSAVYLCASSLRTGHNTGELFFGEGSRLTVL.

The rearrangement links TRBV6-1 to TRBJ2-2, with TRBD2 as a possible D gene (5 bases). The CDR3 is made up of 15 amino acids. V shed 2 bases and J shed 6 bases, with 13 bases lying between them. Germline V CDR1 and CDR2: MNHNS, SASEGT. CDR3 sequence reads: CASSELLDPAGELFF. DNA of the CDR3: TGTGCCAGCAGTGAACTACTAGATCCGGCCGGGGAGCTGTTTTTT.

A few counts support this clone. The V and J genes are TRBV5-4 and TRBJ2-6; D is uncertain. V was pared by 1 base and J by 0 bases, with 8 bases between. Germline V gives CDR1 SGHNT, CDR2 YYREEE (reference sequence). This CDR3 comprises 16 residues. CDR3 nucleotide sequence: TGTGCCAGCAGCTTGCCACTAATCTCTGGGGCCAACGTCCTGACTTTC. This gives the protein CASSLPLISGANVLTF.

The chain is built from TRBV5-1 and TRBJ2-7; 14 bases line up with TRBD2. The germline gives CDR1 SGHRS, CDR2 YFSETQ. CDR3 size: 14 residues. V was pared by 3 bases and J by 5 bases, with 1 base of the junction left unmatched. The CDR3 region has the DNA TGCGCCAGCAGCTCGGGACTAGCGGGGGACGAGCAGTACTTC. Residues: CASSSGLAGDEQYF.

The V call is TRBV5-1, the J call TRBJ2-3; D is undetermined. CDR3 length: 14 amino acids. V lost 0 bases and J 0 bases, leaving 5 bases between the germline ends. Germline loops: CDR1 SGHRS, CDR2 YFSETQ. The CDR3 DNA is TGCGCCAGCAGCTTGGACTCTAGCACAGATACGCAGTATTTT. Encoded protein: CASSLDSSTDTQYF.

The V gene is TRBV5-5, the J gene TRBJ1-2; 7 bases fit TRBD1. There are 14 residues in the CDR3. Germline V gives CDR1 SGHKS, CDR2 YYEKEE (reference sequence). V lost 4 bases, J lost 0 bases, and 3 bases stayed unmatched. Written as DNA, the CDR3 is TGTGCCAGCAGCGCTGGGACAGCTAACTATGGCTACACCTTC. This gives the protein CASSAGTANYGYTF.

This chain connects TRBV11-1 to TRBJ2-3, with TRBD2 as a possible D gene (7 bases). This CDR3 comprises 16 residues. The V gene's germline CDR1 is SGHAT and CDR2 FQDESV (reference sequence). Between the trimmed V and J ends, which lost 6 bases and 2 bases, there was a span of 18 bases. CDR3 coding DNA: TGTGCCAGCAGTCTCTGGGGGGGGCTTAACACAGATACGCAGTATTTT. Translated, it gives CASSLWGGLNTDTQYF.

The CDR3 reads CASSVFAANGYTF. The CDR3 region has the DNA TGTGCCAGTAGTGTCTTCGCGGCGAATGGCTACACCTTC. V usage is TRBV19 and J usage is TRBJ1-2; no firm D call. CDR3 length equals 13 residues. Trimming stripped 5 bases from V and 6 bases from J, with 13 bases between. The germline V gene encodes CDR1 LNHDA and CDR2 SQIVND (reference sequence).

The gene calls are TRBV6-5 and TRBJ1-1; D is possibly TRBD1 (5 bases). CDR1 is MNHEY, CDR2 SVGAGI, per germline. Deletions cut 2 bases from V and 1 base from J, with 14 bases between. The CDR3 runs to 16 residues. The DNA of the CDR3 is TGTGCCAGCAGTTACCCGACAGAGTTAGAGAACACTGAAGCTTTCTTT. This gives the protein CASSYPTELENTEAFF.

J is TRBJ2-1 and V is TRBV5-6; no reliable D call. The germline V gene has CDR1 SGHDT and CDR2 YYEEEE. The CDR3 totals 13 residues. V was cut by 0 bases and J by 6 bases, with 7 bases left in between. The CDR3 DNA reads TGTGCCAGCAGCTTGGGAAATAGCAATGAGCAGTTCTTC. Translation gives CASSLGNSNEQFF.

This chain connects TRBV19 to TRBJ2-7; TRBD2 might be the D (6 bases). Trimming pared 2 bases from V and 2 bases from J, leaving 10 bases between. CDR3 length equals 14 residues. The germline gives CDR1 LNHDA, CDR2 SQIVND (reference sequence). DNA of the CDR3: TGTGCCAGTAGTATATTTAGCGGCGCCTACGAGCAGTACTTC. Protein: CASSIFSGAYEQYF.

The rearrangement uses TRBV11-2 and TRBJ2-1, with D possibly being TRBD2 (6 bases). CDR1 SGHAT and CDR2 FQNNGV come from the germline V gene. The CDR3 totals 16 residues. V gave up 8 bases and J gave up 0 bases, with 17 bases separating them. The CDR3 DNA is TGTGCCAGCCGCCGGCCCATCGGGAGCTCCTACAATGAGCAGTTCTTC. This gives the protein CASRRPIGSSYNEQFF.

V gene TRBV11-3 combines with J gene TRBJ2-3, with D possibly TRBD2 on 5 matching bases. Trimming cost V 5 bases and J 0 bases, with 9 bases left between them. CDR1 and CDR2 (germline): SGHNT, YENEEA. The length of the CDR3 is 14 residues. The CDR3 DNA reads as TGTGCCAGCAGCGGCCGGACTAGCACAGATACGCAGTATTTT. This sequence encodes CASSGRTSTDTQYF.

The V gene is TRBV11-3, the J gene TRBJ2-7; 9 positions agree with TRBD1. Germline CDR1 is SGHNT and CDR2 is YENEEA. The CDR3 has 15 amino acids. V trimming: 0 bases; J trimming: 3 bases; junction bases outside the gene matches: 3. CDR3 sequence reads: CASSLDDRGGYEQYF. The DNA for the CDR3 is TGTGCCAGCAGCTTAGACGACAGGGGGGGCTACGAGCAGTACTTC.

This CDR3 reads CASSLAGTNQETQYF. In nucleotides, the CDR3 is TGCGCCAGCAGCTTGGCCGGTACTAACCAAGAGACCCAGTACTTC. The gene calls are TRBV5-1 and TRBJ2-5; D unclear. The CDR3 has 15 amino acids. V shed 0 bases and J shed 0 bases, with 9 bases lying between them. Germline V lookup: CDR1 SGHRS, CDR2 YFSETQ. Together with reference TRBV5-1 and TRBJ2-5, the CDR3 gives the full variable domain: KAGVTQTPRYLIKTRGQQVTLSCSPISGHRSVSWYQQTPGQGLQFLFEYFSETQRNKGNFPGRFSGRQFSNSRSEMNVSTLELGDSALYLCASSLAGTNQETQYFGPGTRLLVL.

The chain is built from TRBV6-6 and TRBJ1-2; the match to TRBD1 covers 9 bases. CDR1 and CDR2 (germline): MNHNY, SVGAGI (reference sequence). The CDR3 extends over 14 amino acids. V shed 5 bases, J shed 6 bases, and the junction held 7 bases outside the gene matches. The CDR3, as DNA: TGTGCCAGCAGTAAACCGGGACAGGGCGATGGCTACACCTTC. Translated: CASSKPGQGDGYTF.